Sequencing of this TCR beta chain was carried out in a study of CD8+ T cells in alopecia areata. V was pared by 4 bases and J by 7 bases, with 15 bases of the junction left unmatched. Looked up from germline, CDR1 is SGHRS and CDR2 is YFSETQ. This CDR3 has 16 amino acids. In each case, RNA was isolated and then reverse transcribed into cDNA as the sequencing template. Profiling relied on immunoSEQ multiplex PCR, and the TCRdb table lists in-frame clones only, not all of them. The sample shows over 150,000 clones, around three fifths of them seen only once. The treatment: oral pan-JAK inhibitor, 5-10 mg twice daily. This clone has ten or more counts.

The sequence derives from a human donor with alopecia areata. V is TRBV5-1 and J is TRBJ2-7; the match to TRBD1 covers 9 bases. The source was CD4+ T cells sorted from blood, collected at week 24, from a patient treated with tofacitinib. The CDR3 DNA is TGCGCCAGCAGCCCCAACCTCCGGGACAGGGCAGGAGAGCAGTACTTC. Its protein product is CASSPNLRDRAGEQYF.